Sequencing of this T cell receptor (beta chain) was carried out in a study of shared clonotypes between healthy human individuals. This clone has a single count. Using immunoSEQ multiplex PCR, the repertoire was profiled, and TCRdb retains in-frame clones only, with some absent. The table has about 530,000 clones, about 80% seen once. The sequence was obtained from a woman aged 40-49 years in good health. Some clones in this sample may be carry-over from other donors' samples. The sample was PBMCs.

The CDR3 protein is CASRHRDELTEAFF. CDR3 DNA: TGTGCCAGCAGACACCGGGACGAACTCACTGAAGCTTTCTTT. This sequence joins TRBV5-8 and TRBJ1-1, with a weak D call TRBD1 (5 bases). V lost 5 bases and J lost 4, with 15 bases in between. This CDR3 spans 14 amino acids. The V gene's germline CDR1 is SGHTS and CDR2 YDEGEE.